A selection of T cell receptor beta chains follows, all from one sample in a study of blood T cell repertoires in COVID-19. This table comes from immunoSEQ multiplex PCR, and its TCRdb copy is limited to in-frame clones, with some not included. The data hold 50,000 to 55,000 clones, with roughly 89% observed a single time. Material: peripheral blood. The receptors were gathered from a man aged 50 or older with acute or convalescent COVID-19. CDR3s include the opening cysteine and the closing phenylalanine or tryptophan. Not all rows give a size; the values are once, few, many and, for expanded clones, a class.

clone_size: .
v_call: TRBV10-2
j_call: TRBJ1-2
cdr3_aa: CASSLKGDYGYTF

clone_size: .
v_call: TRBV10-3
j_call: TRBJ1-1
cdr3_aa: CAIRTGWDTEAFF

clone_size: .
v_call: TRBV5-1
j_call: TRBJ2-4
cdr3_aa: CASSSGGLAKNIQYF

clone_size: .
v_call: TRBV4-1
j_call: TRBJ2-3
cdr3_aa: CASSQGLAGDVDTQYF

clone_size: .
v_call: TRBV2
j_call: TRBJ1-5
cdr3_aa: CASSPQGDNQPQHF

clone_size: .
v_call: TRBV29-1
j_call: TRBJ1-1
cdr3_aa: CSAGEAFNAFF

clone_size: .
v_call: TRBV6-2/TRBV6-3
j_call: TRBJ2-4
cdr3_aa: CASSYLGTGNIYRAAKNIQYF

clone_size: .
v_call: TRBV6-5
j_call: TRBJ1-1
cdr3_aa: CASSEGNTEAFF

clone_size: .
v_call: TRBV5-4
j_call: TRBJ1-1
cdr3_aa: CASSKTGIANTEAFF

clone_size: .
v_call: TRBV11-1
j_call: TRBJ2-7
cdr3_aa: CASSFGQSSSYEQYF

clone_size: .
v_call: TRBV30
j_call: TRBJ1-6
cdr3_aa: CAWLARPDSPLHF

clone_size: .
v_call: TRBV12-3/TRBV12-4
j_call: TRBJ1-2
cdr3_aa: CASSDRGYGYTF

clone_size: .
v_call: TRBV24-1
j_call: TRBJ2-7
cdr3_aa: CATSRGTGLTYEQYF

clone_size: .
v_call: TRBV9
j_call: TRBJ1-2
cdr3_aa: CASNFGTGVTNGYTF

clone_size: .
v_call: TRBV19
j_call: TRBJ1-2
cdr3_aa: CASSIRNYGYTF

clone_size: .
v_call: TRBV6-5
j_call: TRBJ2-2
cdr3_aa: CASSYRLTNTGELFF

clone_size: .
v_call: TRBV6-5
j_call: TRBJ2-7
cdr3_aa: CASSMDRGGTYEQYF

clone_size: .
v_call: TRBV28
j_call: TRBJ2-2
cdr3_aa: CASSLWVSGANTGELFF

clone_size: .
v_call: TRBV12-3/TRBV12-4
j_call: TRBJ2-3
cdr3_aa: CASLSGFTDTQYF

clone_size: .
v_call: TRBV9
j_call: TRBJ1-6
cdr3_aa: CASSVEGGPTSPLHF

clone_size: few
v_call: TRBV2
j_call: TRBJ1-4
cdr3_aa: CASRRTGGGNEKLFF

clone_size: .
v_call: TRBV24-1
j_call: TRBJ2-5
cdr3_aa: CATSDSNQETQYF

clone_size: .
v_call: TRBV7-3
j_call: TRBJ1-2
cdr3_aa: CASSLTSTGISGYTF

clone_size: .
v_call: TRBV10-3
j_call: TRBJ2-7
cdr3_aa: CAITGTGRTYEQYF

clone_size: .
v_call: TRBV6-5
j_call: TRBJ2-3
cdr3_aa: CASSSELTDTQYF

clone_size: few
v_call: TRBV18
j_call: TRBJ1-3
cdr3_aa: CASSPSTGGLNGNTIYF

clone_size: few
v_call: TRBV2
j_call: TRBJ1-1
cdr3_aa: CASRKGRTESAEAFF

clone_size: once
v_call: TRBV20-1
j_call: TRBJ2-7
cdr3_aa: CSASSPGSYEQYF

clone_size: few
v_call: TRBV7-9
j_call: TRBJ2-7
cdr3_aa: CASSPLGSERGTYEQYF

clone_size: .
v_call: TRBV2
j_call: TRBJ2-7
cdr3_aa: CASTGQGTYEQYF

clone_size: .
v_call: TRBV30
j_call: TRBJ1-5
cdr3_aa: CAWSVRGAPQHF

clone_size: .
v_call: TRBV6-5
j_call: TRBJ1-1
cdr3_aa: CASTQGGRHTEAFF

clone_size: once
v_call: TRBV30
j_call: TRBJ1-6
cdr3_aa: CAWSAGTGSTPLHF

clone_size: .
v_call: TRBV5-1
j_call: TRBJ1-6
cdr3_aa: CASSEDSSNSPLHF

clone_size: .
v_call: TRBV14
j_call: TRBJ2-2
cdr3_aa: CASSPQMNTGELFF

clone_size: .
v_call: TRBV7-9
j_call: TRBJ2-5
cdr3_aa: CASSLGPGLAGGLQETQYF

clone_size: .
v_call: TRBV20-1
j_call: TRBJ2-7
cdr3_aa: CSASRVGDEQYF

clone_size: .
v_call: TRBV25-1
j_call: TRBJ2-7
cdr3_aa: CASSEGLTAEQYF

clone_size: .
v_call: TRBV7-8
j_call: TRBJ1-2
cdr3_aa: CASSNGGVGEANYGYTF

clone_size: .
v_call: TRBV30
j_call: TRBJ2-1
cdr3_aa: CAWSPGGAYNEQFF

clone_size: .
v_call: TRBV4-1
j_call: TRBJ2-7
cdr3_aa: CASSQEEGQRNEQYF

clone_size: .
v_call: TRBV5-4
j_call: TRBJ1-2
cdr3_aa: CASSGPGQGSGYGYTF

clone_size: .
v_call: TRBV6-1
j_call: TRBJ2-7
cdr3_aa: CASSEAGTGGYEQYF

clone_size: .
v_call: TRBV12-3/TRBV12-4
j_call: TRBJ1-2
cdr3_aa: CASSFMAYGYTF

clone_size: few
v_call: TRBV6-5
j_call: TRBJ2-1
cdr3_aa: CASTRQGYNEQFF

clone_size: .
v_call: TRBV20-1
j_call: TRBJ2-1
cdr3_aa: CSASAQGWNEQFF

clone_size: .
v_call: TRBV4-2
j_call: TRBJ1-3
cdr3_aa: CASSGQGLDSGNTIYF

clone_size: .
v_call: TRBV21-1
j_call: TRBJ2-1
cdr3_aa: CASRTGAYNEQFF

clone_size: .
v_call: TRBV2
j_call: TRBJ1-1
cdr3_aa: CASSTESGAFF

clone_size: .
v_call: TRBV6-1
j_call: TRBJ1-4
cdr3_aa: CASSELLGQGGEKLFF

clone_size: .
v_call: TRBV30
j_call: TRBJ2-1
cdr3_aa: CACSAGPYNEQFF

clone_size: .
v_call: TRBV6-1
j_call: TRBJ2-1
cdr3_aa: CASSEVKGARYEQFF

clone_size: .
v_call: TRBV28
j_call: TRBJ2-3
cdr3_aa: CASSSDRGGNTDTQYF

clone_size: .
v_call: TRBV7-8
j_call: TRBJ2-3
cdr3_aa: CASSSAGTGADTQYF

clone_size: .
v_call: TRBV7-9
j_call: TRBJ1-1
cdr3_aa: CASSLGGQYTEAFF

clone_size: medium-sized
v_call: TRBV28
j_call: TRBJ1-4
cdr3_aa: CASSLWTVATNEKLFF

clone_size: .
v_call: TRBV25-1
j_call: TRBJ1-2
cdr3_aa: CASRLQEYGYTF

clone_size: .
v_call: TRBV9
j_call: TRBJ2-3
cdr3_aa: CASSGNSHTDTQYF